The T cell receptor (beta chain) under discussion was sequenced for a study of response to subunit inactivated influenza vaccine. Study results and caveats: The authors offered the suggestion that each seasonal influenza vaccination recruits few new T cells.

A single record per CDR3 protein comes from TCRdb applying MiXCR to the RT-PCR reads. The sample has about 180,000 distinct CDR3 sequences, 7.5% to 10% seen once; the top ten hold 11%. Concerning this clonotype: Its antigen remains unidentified.

The specimen was non-naive T cells sorted from PBMCs, collected on the day of vaccination. The receptor comes from a man in his forties or fifties who received an inactivated influenza vaccine.

The CDR3 spells CSARALDSNQPQHF. CDR3 sequence (DNA): TGCAGTGCTAGAGCTCTGGATAGCAATCAGCCCCAGCATTTT. V usage is TRBV20-1 and J usage is TRBJ1-5, with D unclear. The ends were cut back, 1 base at V and 0 bases at J, with 7 bases in the middle. This CDR3 is 14 amino acids long. Germline V gene data show CDR1 as DFQATT and CDR2 as SNEGSKA (reference sequence).